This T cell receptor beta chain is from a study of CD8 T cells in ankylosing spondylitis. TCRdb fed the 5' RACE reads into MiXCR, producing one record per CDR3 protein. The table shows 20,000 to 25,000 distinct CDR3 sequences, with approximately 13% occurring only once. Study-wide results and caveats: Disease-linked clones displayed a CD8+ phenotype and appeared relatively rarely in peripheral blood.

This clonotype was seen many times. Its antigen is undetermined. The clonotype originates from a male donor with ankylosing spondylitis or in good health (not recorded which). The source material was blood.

CDR3: CASTQGDLAGELFF. The CDR3 DNA follows: TGCGCCAGCACCCAAGGTGACTTGGCCGGGGAGCTGTTTTTT. J is TRBJ2-2 and V is TRBV5-1; D not resolved. This CDR3 comprises 14 residues. Trimming shortened V by 6 bases and J by 6 bases, and 15 bases separated the two germline ends. Germline V gene data show CDR1 as SGHRS and CDR2 as YFSETQ.